This TCR beta chain was found in a study of blood T cells in healthy people across ages. Study results and caveats: Compared with aged donors, long-lived donors showed fewer expanded clones, suggesting selection.

The CDR3 length is 16 residues. The germline V gene has CDR1 LGHNA and CDR2 YSLEER. V dropped 1 base and J dropped 2 bases, with 14 bases sitting between them. Using a J-beta primer mix together with a sample-barcoded 5' primer, a second PCR was run for about 6 to 12 cycles. TCRdb recomputed calls from the 5' RACE reads with MiXCR, one row per CDR3 protein. The top ten clones hold just over 4% of a sample with around 1,600,000 distinct CDR3 sequences, roughly 43% of them seen once. Turning to this clonotype: The target antigen is unknown.

This TCR derives from a woman aged 18-30 years in good health. The sequenced sample was blood. V and J are TRBV4-3 and TRBJ1-2, with D tentatively TRBD1 (6 bases). CDR3: CASSQVVTGLNYGYTF. In DNA, the CDR3 is TGCGCCAGCAGCCAAGTCGTAACAGGGTTAAACTATGGCTACACCTTC.